This T cell receptor (beta chain) was captured in a study of T cells in Graves' hyperthyroidism and ophthalmopathy (dated by TCRdb to between 2017 and 2020). For the study in its entirety: Peripheral blood samples were taken at initial diagnosis, before any treatment was given. To identify TCR V-J signatures that set the groups apart, the researchers used a discovery cohort of roughly 100 patients, made up of around 40 with Graves' ophthalmopathy and some 58 with stable Graves' hyperthyroidism. In addition, the study compared T-cell repertoires in thyroid tissue and in blood from over 5 Graves' hyperthyroidism patients. An independent validation cohort of fewer than 20 hyperthyroidism patients and 17 patients who later progressed to ophthalmopathy tested prospective prediction of ophthalmopathy. Following sampling, methimazole starting at 30 mg daily was given to hyperthyroidism patients, and high-dose intravenous methylprednisolone was given to ophthalmopathy patients. According to the paper, TCR Vbeta CDR3 sequencing was carried out on 135 peripheral blood samples, which came from fewer than 50 ophthalmopathy, around 74 hyperthyroidism and 17 progressor patients. For training and testing, the 110 or so patients in the discovery cohort were randomly divided in a 7:3 ratio.

This clonotype appeared a few times. Its antigen is still unknown. No much larger clonotype is one base removed from it; base qualities were not supplied. V is shortened by 2 bases, J by 2 bases, and the region joining them spans 15 bases. The germline V gene supplies CDR1 SGHAT and CDR2 FQNNGV. Its CDR3 holds 16 amino acids, cysteine through phenylalanine. The retained sequence is limited to the CDR3, 48 bases, with the frame set at the first base. The TCR beta CDR3 regions were amplified from the RNA transcripts. The TCR CDR3 was subjected to a first round of RT-PCR using the HTBI primer set and the Qiagen OneStep RT-PCR kit. A second multiplex PCR round built the libraries, followed by size selection and purification. The libraries were sequenced on an Illumina HiSeq2000 using paired-end 100 bp reads. The original methods were these. SOAPnuke was used to process the raw data, removing reads that contained adapters or uncalled bases, had a mean Phred below 15, or lacked an exact match to the constant primer or identifier. COPE v1.2.5 was used to merge high-quality paired reads, and clonotypes were defined as unique nucleotide sequences. MiTCR v1.1 was used to align the clonotypes against IMGT TRBV, TRBD and TRBJ reference segments. Analysis was restricted to V-J combinations with a frequency above 0.0001, which covered just over 98% of repertoires. The TCS score was defined as the ratio of F50 (clonal expansion) to E x V (chaos), calculated using BLOSUM62-based TCRdist between CDR3 peptides within each V-J. Welch's t-statistics and random forest reduced roughly 540 V-J features to 10 to 15, which were used in a naive Bayes classifier (R e1071). TCRdb ran its own pipeline on the public reads, namely fastp trimming at Q25 and MiXCR clone calling, and kept in-frame beta chains. Rows are unified per CDR3 protein, each entry keeping the most common DNA and genes. The authors' filters were not applied to this entry. Recorded for this sample are about 560,000 distinct CDR3 sequences; approximately 16% of them occurred a single time. The top ten clonotypes cover 18% of the sample.

The paper as a whole reports these results and caveats: In validation, the model predicted progression to ophthalmopathy with roughly 70% sensitivity and roughly 75% specificity, a median of 6.5 months before onset. Most expanded thyroid clonotypes (frequency above 0.001) were also found in blood, which suggests that blood repertoires may mirror thyroid immune responses. Sample size was not statistically predetermined, and investigators were not blinded to group allocation. A 13 V-J signature model separated ophthalmopathy from stable hyperthyroidism, with just over 85% sensitivity and about 81% specificity in cross-validation and 80%/75% in testing.

Stable Graves' hyperthyroidism was defined as the absence of progression to ophthalmopathy over 18 months of follow-up. Hyperthyroidism patients were newly diagnosed, had a disease duration of under 2 months, and were aged 18 to 65 years. The study excluded patients with uncontrolled infections, other autoimmune diseases, pregnancy or lactation. Diagnoses relied on clinical symptoms, serum thyroxine and TRAb, thyroid ultrasound and orbital computed tomography. Ficoll-Paque density gradient centrifugation was used to isolate PBMCs from around 10 ml of fresh peripheral blood. Trizol reagent was used to extract total RNA, and RNA quality was then checked on an Agilent 2100 Bioanalyzer.

The specimen sequenced was blood. The receptor was derived from a woman aged 18 to 35 with Graves' hyperthyroidism. Recombination connected TRBV11-2 to TRBJ1-1; the D gene is possibly TRBD1, with 6 bases matching. Read as DNA, the sequence is TGTGCCAGCAGCTTAAGGGGGTTGAGGTCCAACACTGAAGCTTTCTTT. It translates as CASSLRGLRSNTEAFF.